Here is one T cell receptor beta chain with its context. V dropped 7 bases and J dropped 5 bases, with 11 bases sitting between them. CDR1 and CDR2 from the germline V gene are MGHDK and SYGVNS. This CDR3 contains 12 residues. Authors' processing steps: From reference gene primer amplification, estimates of nucleated cell counts were derived. Some clones are missing from TCRdb's copy, which holds only in-frame ones; the method was immunoSEQ multiplex PCR. D and trimming were read from the DNA, whereas the V and J calls and clone size are those reported in that table. The profile shows 250,000 to 300,000 clones, just under 90% of them singletons. This entry comes from a study of blood T cell repertoires in COVID-19. Looking at the study overall: Sites in the United States, Italy and Spain provided acute and convalescent COVID-19 samples. Sources were T cells, B-cell-depleted T cells, or PBMCs; the material itself was cDNA or gDNA.

The clonotype originates from a woman between 35 and 50 years old with acute or convalescent COVID-19. The sequenced sample consisted of peripheral blood. V is TRBV25-1 and J is TRBJ1-2; weak D call: TRBD1 (5 bases). CDR3 nucleotides: TGTGCCAGCATGACAACAGGATATGGCTACACCTTC. Its protein is CASMTTGYGYTF.